Listed here is a single T cell receptor (beta chain). What it recognizes is unknown. These data come from a study of T cell responses to AZD1222 COVID-19 vaccine. Study details: Pooling covered second doses at about 4 or about 12 weeks.

Study-level results: The study reported that nearly half of spike-specific TCRs target unmutated variant regions. Donor demographics were predominantly white British with a female majority; clonal diversity may be underestimated.

Clones were sequenced by immunoSEQ multiplex PCR, and TCRdb holds only the in-frame ones, with some missing. The sample lists around 100,000 clones, about nine tenths occurring once. Deletions cut 1 base from V and 3 bases from J, with 9 bases between. Germline assignment: CDR1 SNHLY and CDR2 FYNNEI. The CDR3 runs 14 residues. The TCR originated in an adult in good health. The rearrangement joins TRBV2 to TRBJ1-2; TRBD1 might be the D (5 bases). This sample comprised peripheral blood, obtained on day 0 of AZD1222 vaccination. The CDR3 bases are TGTGCCAGCAGTGAAGACGGGGGGGACTATGGCTACACCTTC. Its protein product is CASSEDGGDYGYTF. The full variable domain, rest sourced from reference TRBV2 and TRBJ1-2, is EPEVTQTPSHQVTQMGQEVILRCVPISNHLYFYWYRQILGQKVEFLVSFYNNEISEKSEIFDDQFSVERPDGSNFTLKIRSTKLEDSAMYFCASSEDGGDYGYTFGSGTRLTVV.